This T cell receptor beta chain was identified in a study of regulatory T cells in long-lasting Graves disease. On the study more broadly: Newly diagnosed Graves' patients took antithyroid drugs under 3 months. The study, taken as a whole, reports: Persistent Graves' cases showed lower TCR diversity than newly diagnosed cases.

For TCR beta, libraries came from iRepertoire HTBI primers and Arm-PCR of CDR3 regions. TCRdb redid the calling of the multiplex PCR reads with MiXCR, one entry per CDR3 protein. This table holds about 620,000 distinct CDR3 sequences, around 15% found once. Time point described: newly diagnosed GD, antithyroid drugs for less than 3 months. PBMCs were the source of the RNA used for TCR sequencing. For this clonotype: The target antigen is unknown.

The CDR3 spans 14 residues. Germline assignment: CDR1 SGHTA and CDR2 FQGNSA. V lost 2 bases to trimming and J lost 6 bases, with 11 bases between them. The same specimen was also included in a second study, on T cells in Graves' hyperthyroidism and ophthalmopathy. That study reports: HTBI primers were used for first-round RT-PCR of the TCR CDR3. A median roughly six months before onset, the model predicted ophthalmopathy.

Sequenced material: peripheral blood mononuclear cells (PBMCs), taken at new diagnosis, from a patient treated with antithyroid drugs. The rearrangement links TRBV7-2 to TRBJ2-1; D call uncertain. The sequence was collected from a woman aged 25 to 39 with Graves disease. For the CDR3, the DNA is TGTGCCAGCAGCTTAACTACCCCCGTCAATGAGCAGTTCTTC. Translated: CASSLTTPVNEQFF.